This T cell receptor beta chain was sequenced for a study of shared clonotypes between healthy human individuals. Study-level points and caveats: When naive CD4 clonotypes were compared across several donors, roughly 4.9% were shared. Lower generation probabilities were found for non-shared clonotypes than for those shared by all four donors. Estimated richness values were generally larger in naive subsets than in memory subsets.

The repertoire was sequenced with immunoSEQ multiplex PCR; TCRdb's copy has only in-frame clones and lacks some. There are roughly 2.5 million clones in the sample; around nine tenths occur only once, and 0.14% lies in the top ten. V was trimmed by 1 base and J by 7 bases, leaving 2 bases between them. The CDR3 is 11 residues long. Germline CDR1 SGHDN, CDR2 FVKESK. As concerns this clone: The antigen remains undetermined. Other DNA sequences in this specimen translate into the identical CDR3.

The clonotype was recovered from a man between 18 and 35 years old in good health. Input material: naive CD4+ T cells sorted from blood. Subset noted: CD45RA+ positively selected. The chain joins TRBV14 to TRBJ2-1, with D uncertain. The CDR3 coding sequence is TGTGCCAGCAGCCAAGGTAATGAGCAGTTCTTC. It yields the protein CASSQGNEQFF.